These 23 T cell receptor beta chains originate from one sample sequenced in a study of human T cells and chemical hapten exposure. Stated time point: patch test 3, about 24 weeks after DPC sensitization. Treatment of the sample: therapeutic diphenylcyclopropenone sensitization with weekly scalp DPC. TCRdb processed the RACE reads anew with MiXCR; each CDR3 protein has one entry. The sample lists about 110,000 distinct CDR3 sequences, roughly a third occurring once. The input for sequencing was whole blood, taken in connection with sensitization to the hapten diphenylcyclopropenone (DPC). These receptors were obtained from a man between 35 and 55 years old with alopecia areata. Some clones in this sample may be carry-over from other donors' samples.

The rearrangement uses TRBV28 and TRBJ2-2; maybe TRBD2 (6 bases). V dropped 3 bases and J dropped 2 bases, with 7 bases sitting between them. Germline V lookup: CDR1 MDHEN, CDR2 SYDVKM. This CDR3 region has 14 residues. DNA of the CDR3: TGTGCCAGCAGTTTCGGGGGAAACACCGGGGAGCTGTTTTTT. Its protein product is CASSFGGNTGELFF.

The V and J genes are TRBV7-9 and TRBJ2-1; 11 bases fit TRBD1. With V trimmed by 5 bases and J by 2 bases, 14 bases remained unmatched. Germline V gives CDR1 SEHNR, CDR2 FQNEAQ (reference sequence). The CDR3 runs to 19 residues. The CDR3 region has the DNA TGTGCCAGCAGCAAAATACGTAAGGGGACAGGGGGAACCTACAATGAGCAGTTCTTC. Amino acid sequence: CASSKIRKGTGGTYNEQFF.

The table lists this clonotype with many counts. The V call is TRBV25-1, the J call TRBJ2-7; TRBD1 aligns across 9 bases. The junction had 0 bases not matched to a gene; V was cut back by 6 bases and J by 0 bases. Germline-derived CDR1 and CDR2 are MGHDK and SYGVNS. The CDR3 spans 13 residues. CDR3 residues: CASRTGGSYEQYV. Written as DNA, the CDR3 is TGTGCCAGCAGGACAGGGGGCTCCTACGAGCAGTACGTC.

This clonotype showed up just a few times. V gene TRBV7-2 combines with J gene TRBJ2-2, with no clear D. Germline loops: CDR1 SGHTA, CDR2 FQGNSA. V was pared by 5 bases and J by 7 bases, with 8 bases between. This CDR3 is 12 amino acids long. The CDR3 DNA follows: TGTGCCAGCAGCGAAATGATCGGGGAGCTGTTTTTT. Protein sequence: CASSEMIGELFF.

The V and J genes are TRBV5-1 and TRBJ1-2; the D is unclear. There are 13 residues in the CDR3. Trimming shortened V by 1 base and J by 3 bases, and 7 bases separated the two germline ends. In germline, CDR1 is SGHRS, CDR2 YFSETQ. The CDR3 reads CASSLLDHYGYTF. CDR3 DNA: TGCGCCAGCAGCTTGTTGGACCACTATGGCTACACCTTC.

Comments on this clonotype: At one end the junction does not follow the germline gene, possibly because of a read error. This rearrangement joins TRBV9 to TRBJ2-1, with 7 bases lining up with TRBD2. Germline values: CDR1 SGDLS, CDR2 YYNGEE. The CDR3 runs to 15 residues. CDR3 sequence reads: CASSGFSGKADERFF. CDR3 nucleotide sequence: TGTGCCAGCAGCGGATTCAGCGGGAAGGCAGATGAGCGGTTCTTC.

V gene TRBV6-6 combines with J gene TRBJ2-3; maybe TRBD2 (6 bases). In germline, CDR1 is MNHNY, CDR2 SVGAGI (reference sequence). Trimming left V 0 bases short and J 6 bases short, with 19 bases between. The length of the CDR3 is 17 residues. The CDR3 bases are TGTGCCAGCAGTTACTCTCCAAATTCCGGGACTGGGGATACGCAGTATTTT. This translates into CASSYSPNSGTGDTQYF.

The rearrangement uses TRBV11-2 and TRBJ2-1; TRBD2 aligns across 11 bases. The V gene end was trimmed by 1 base and the J gene end by 8 bases; junction bases not matched to a gene: 4. Germline V lookup: CDR1 SGHAT, CDR2 FQNNGV. CDR3 length equals 15 residues. CDR3: CASSLGASGGHEQFF. The DNA for the CDR3 is TGTGCCAGCAGCTTAGGGGCTAGCGGGGGGCATGAGCAGTTCTTC.

The chain links TRBV20-1 to TRBJ1-6, with 8 bases lining up with TRBD1. CDR1 and CDR2 from the germline V gene are DFQATT and SNEGSKA (reference sequence). The length of the CDR3 is 15 residues. V trimming: 1 base; J trimming: 8 bases; junction bases outside the gene matches: 7. In DNA, the CDR3 is TGCAGTGCTAGAGTAGAGGACAGGGTTGATTCACCCCTCCACTTT. It specifies CSARVEDRVDSPLHF.

The V gene is TRBV5-1, the J gene TRBJ2-4, with 9 nucleotides matching TRBD1. Germline assignment: CDR1 SGHRS and CDR2 YFSETQ. The junction had 12 bases not matched to a gene; V was cut back by 4 bases and J by 7 bases. The length of the CDR3 is 16 residues. Written as DNA, the CDR3 is TGCGCCAGCAGCCTAGAAGACAGGGGGTTTTCCAACATTCAGTACTTC. Translating gives CASSLEDRGFSNIQYF.

This clonotype was found a few times. This chain links TRBV28 with TRBJ2-1, with D perhaps given as TRBD1 or TRBD2 (6 bases each). V lost 5 bases and J 5 bases, leaving 16 bases between the germline ends. CDR1 and CDR2 (germline): MDHEN, SYDVKM. CDR3 length: 15 amino acids. Here the CDR3 DNA reads TGTGCCAGCAGTCCCGAGGGGGGTCAGCACAATGAGCAGTTCTTC. This translates into CASSPEGGQHNEQFF. The whole variable domain, filled in from reference TRBV28 and TRBJ2-1, reads DVKVTQSSRYLVKRTGEKVFLECVQDMDHENMFWYRQDPGLGLRLIYFSYDVKMKEKGDIPEGYSVSREKKERFSLILESASTNQTSMYLCASSPEGGQHNEQFFGPGTRLTVL.

This sequence joins TRBV7-2 and TRBJ2-3; unclear D gene. Trimming took 1 base from V and 5 from J, leaving 4 bases between them. CDR1 and CDR2 from the germline V gene are SGHTA and FQGNSA. This CDR3 comprises 12 residues. This chain's CDR3 is CASSLERDTQYF. The CDR3 coding sequence is TGTGCCAGCAGCTTAGAACGAGATACGCAGTATTTT.

This clonotype was counted a few times. This chain joins TRBV6-1 and TRBJ2-5; 7 nucleotides align to TRBD2. The CDR3 has 11 amino acids. V trimming: 11 bases; J trimming: 5 bases; junction bases outside the gene matches: 5. The germline gives CDR1 MNHNS, CDR2 SASEGT. The CDR3 spells CACFGGETQYF. For the CDR3, the DNA is TGTGCCTGCTTCGGGGGGGAGACCCAGTACTTC.

The V call is TRBV20-1, the J call TRBJ2-2; D is ambiguous. Germline assignment: CDR1 DFQATT and CDR2 SNEGSKA (reference sequence). V gave up 0 bases and J gave up 4 bases, with 9 bases separating them. The CDR3 extends over 14 amino acids. CDR3 bases: TGCAGTGCTAGAGAAGCGACCCGCACCGGGGAGCTGTTTTTT. It is translated as CSAREATRTGELFF.

This clonotype was seen more than once but under ten times. The rearrangement joins TRBV29-1 to TRBJ1-1, with TRBD1 matching over 8 bases. Germline lookup yields CDR1 SQVTM and CDR2 ANQGSEA. J gave up 5 bases and V 5 bases, and 4 bases lay outside the gene matches. The CDR3 contains 12 residues. This CDR3 is CSVSGQGTEAFF. CDR3 DNA: TGCAGCGTTTCTGGACAGGGAACTGAAGCTTTCTTT.

The DNA for the CDR3 is TGTGCCAGCAGACCGCAACAGGGGGCGAGCGGCTACACCTTC. Its translation: CASRPQQGASGYTF. V is TRBV12-3 or TRBV12-4 and J is TRBJ1-2, with 9 bases matching TRBD1. J was trimmed by 8 bases and V by 6 bases; bases with no gene match: 10. The length of the CDR3 is 14 residues.

This clonotype was detected a few times. V and J are TRBV6-1 and TRBJ2-1; 13 nucleotides match TRBD2. The CDR3 is 19 residues long. Germline CDR1 and CDR2: MNHNS and SASEGT. J was trimmed by 2 bases and V by 6 bases; bases with no gene match: 13. The CDR3 nucleotides are TGTGCCAGCAGGACCGGGGGGACTAGCGGGATTTCGGCCTACAATGAGCAGTTCTTC. Translated, it gives CASRTGGTSGISAYNEQFF.

The genes are TRBV20-1 and TRBJ1-5, with D unresolved. The CDR3 is 13 amino acids. From germline, CDR1 is DFQATT and CDR2 SNEGSKA (reference sequence). Between the trimmed V and J ends, which lost 3 bases and 5 bases, there was a span of 11 bases. Written as DNA, the CDR3 is TGCAGTGCTAGCCGAGAACAAGATCAGCCCCAGCATTTT. Translation gives CSASREQDQPQHF.

This clonotype was found a few times. J is TRBJ1-1 and V is TRBV29-1; possibly TRBD1 for D (6 bases). The CDR3 is 15 amino acids. Germline V gives CDR1 SQVTM, CDR2 ANQGSEA. Trimming shortened V by 1 base and J by 2 bases, and 14 bases separated the two germline ends. CDR3 region: CSVEVLGGINTEAFF. The CDR3 DNA follows: TGCAGCGTTGAAGTTTTAGGGGGGATCAACACTGAAGCTTTCTTT.

The chain joins TRBV27 to TRBJ2-3, with TRBD1 as a possible D gene (6 bases). The germline CDR1 and CDR2 sequences are MNHEY and SMNVEV (reference sequence). This CDR3 spans 15 amino acids. With 6 bases removed from V and 1 base from J, the gap between germline ends came to 14 bases. The CDR3 sequence: CASSPSPGGTDTQYF. As DNA, the CDR3 is TGTGCCAGCAGCCCGAGCCCAGGGGGCACAGATACGCAGTATTTT.

This clonotype was seen more than once but under ten times. This chain links TRBV20-1 with TRBJ2-5; perhaps TRBD2 as D (6 bases). There are 13 residues in the CDR3. V lost 5 bases to trimming and J lost 3 bases, with 13 bases between them. Per the germline V gene, CDR1 is DFQATT and CDR2 is SNEGSKA (reference sequence). The CDR3 DNA follows: TGCAGTGCTGCATGGAGGGCTAAAGAGACCCAGTACTTC. This sequence encodes CSAAWRAKETQYF.

The chain carries TRBV7-2 and TRBJ2-7, with D perhaps TRBD1 (5 bases). There are 15 residues in the CDR3. From germline, CDR1 is SGHTA and CDR2 FQGNSA. V gave up 0 bases and J gave up 2 bases, with 11 bases separating them. CDR3 sequence reads: CASSLASKGPYEQYF. The CDR3 nucleotides read TGTGCCAGCAGCTTAGCTAGTAAGGGGCCCTACGAGCAGTACTTC.

V usage is TRBV6-1 and J usage is TRBJ2-1; D is uncertain. This CDR3 has 14 amino acids. Looked up from germline, CDR1 is MNHNS and CDR2 is SASEGT. Trimming left V 9 bases short and J 3 bases short, with 15 bases between. DNA for the CDR3: TGTGCCAGTGCGGTCCCGAAGAACTACAATGAGCAGTTCTTC. This encodes CASAVPKNYNEQFF.